This T cell receptor beta chain was recovered during a study of regulatory T cells in long-lasting Graves disease. Points from the study as a whole: Accuracy was perhaps lowered by the small sample size. The study found lower TCR diversity in persistent Graves' patients than in newly diagnosed ones.

Worth noting for this clonotype: What it binds is unknown.

The TCR beta library used iRepertoire HTBI primers with Arm-PCR amplification of CDR3. From the multiplex PCR reads, TCRdb called clonotypes with MiXCR, one entry per CDR3 protein. The sample yields roughly 360,000 distinct CDR3 sequences, less than 30% seen once. The time point is: persistent/refractory GD, antithyroid drugs over 5 years with positive TRAb. RNA from PBMCs was the source of the TCR library. Diagnosis followed American Thyroid Association guidelines for Graves' disease. The EDTA tubes were filled with around 9.1 milliliters of drawn peripheral blood. The sequencing here drew on peripheral blood mononuclear cells (PBMCs), taken when the disease was refractory, from a patient treated with antithyroid drugs. This TCR derives from a woman between 40 and 50 years old with Graves disease.

The CDR3 here is CGGPVDYTF. DNA for the CDR3: TGCGGAGGTCCCGTGGACTACACCTTC. The genes are TRBV20-1 and TRBJ1-2, with D unresolved. Germline CDR1 DFQATT, CDR2 SNEGSKA (reference sequence). The CDR3 has 9 amino acids.